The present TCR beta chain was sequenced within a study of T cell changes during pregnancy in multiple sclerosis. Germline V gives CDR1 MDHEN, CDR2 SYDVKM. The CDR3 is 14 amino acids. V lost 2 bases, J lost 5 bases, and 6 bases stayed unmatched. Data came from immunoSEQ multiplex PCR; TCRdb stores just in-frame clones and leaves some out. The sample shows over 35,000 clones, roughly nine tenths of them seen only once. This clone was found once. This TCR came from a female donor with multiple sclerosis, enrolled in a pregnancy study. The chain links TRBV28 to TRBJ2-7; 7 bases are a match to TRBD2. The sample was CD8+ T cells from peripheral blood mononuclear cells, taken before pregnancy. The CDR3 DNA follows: TGTGCCAGCAGTTTAGCGGGAGAGGTCGACGAGCAGTACTTC. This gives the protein CASSLAGEVDEQYF.